These 3 T cell receptor beta chains were sequenced from one sample in a study of T cells in narcolepsy. Only in-frame clones appear in the TCRdb table, and some are missing; sequencing was by immunoSEQ multiplex PCR. The sample carries approximately 35,000 clones, approximately 90% recorded once. Source material: CD45RA- memory CD4+ T cells from PBMCs. The receptors were sampled from a human donor with narcolepsy.

The genes are TRBV7-6 and TRBJ2-3; tentatively, D is TRBD1 or TRBD2 (7 bases each). From germline, CDR1 is SGHVS and CDR2 FNYEAQ. V dropped 5 bases and J dropped 2 bases, with 14 bases sitting between them. The CDR3 is 15 amino acids. The DNA for the CDR3 is TGTGCCAGCAGCCAGGGGGGGTCCTCCACAGATACGCAGTATTTT. It encodes CASSQGGSSTDTQYF. The full variable domain, completed using reference TRBV7-6 and TRBJ2-3, is GAGVSQSPRYKVTKRGQDVALRCDPISGHVSLYWYRQALGQGPEFLTYFNYEAQQDKSGLPNDRFSAERPEGSISTLTIQRTEQRDSAMYRCASSQGGSSTDTQYFGPGTRLTVL.

V usage is TRBV28 and J usage is TRBJ2-5; perhaps TRBD1 as D (5 bases). The CDR3 has 14 amino acids. V shed 3 bases and J shed 2 bases, with 10 bases lying between them. Germline values: CDR1 MDHEN, CDR2 SYDVKM. As DNA, the CDR3 is TGTGCCAGCAGTTTGTTGGGGCCTCAAGAGACCCAGTACTTC. It translates to CASSLLGPQETQYF. The variable domain in full, with the rest retrieved from reference TRBV28 and TRBJ2-5, is DVKVTQSSRYLVKRTGEKVFLECVQDMDHENMFWYRQDPGLGLRLIYFSYDVKMKEKGDIPEGYSVSREKKERFSLILESASTNQTSMYLCASSLLGPQETQYFGPGTRLLVL.

This clone has only a few counts. The CDR3, as DNA: TGCAGCGTTTTTAGGGTGTACAATGAGCAGTTCTTC. Protein sequence: CSVFRVYNEQFF. V gene TRBV29-1 combines with J gene TRBJ2-1; D not resolved. Germline-derived CDR1 and CDR2 are SQVTM and ANQGSEA. The CDR3 is made up of 12 amino acids. Trimming pared 5 bases from V and 4 bases from J, leaving 9 bases between.